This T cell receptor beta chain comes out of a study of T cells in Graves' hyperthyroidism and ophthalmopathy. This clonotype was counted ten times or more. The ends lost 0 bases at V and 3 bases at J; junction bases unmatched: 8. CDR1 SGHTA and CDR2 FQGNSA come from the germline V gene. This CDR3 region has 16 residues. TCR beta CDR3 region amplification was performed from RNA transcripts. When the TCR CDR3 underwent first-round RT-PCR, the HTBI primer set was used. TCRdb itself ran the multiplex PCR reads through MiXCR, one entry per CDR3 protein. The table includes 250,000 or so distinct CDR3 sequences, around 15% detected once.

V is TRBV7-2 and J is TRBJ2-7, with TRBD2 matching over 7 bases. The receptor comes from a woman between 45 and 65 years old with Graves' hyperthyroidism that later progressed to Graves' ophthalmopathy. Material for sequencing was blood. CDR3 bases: TGTGCCAGCAGCTTAGCCAGCGGGGTACCCAACTACGAGCAGTACTTC. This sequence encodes CASSLASGVPNYEQYF.